Below, 25 T cell receptor beta chains from the same sample are listed, as sequenced in a study of blood T cell repertoires in COVID-19. Only in-frame clones appear in the TCRdb table, and some are missing; sequencing was by immunoSEQ multiplex PCR. The sample lists 250,000 to 400,000 clones, roughly 88% occurring once. Sequencing used peripheral blood. The source of these receptors is a woman in her twenties or thirties with COVID-19, enrolled during active disease.

This chain uses TRBV15 with TRBJ2-1; TRBD1 might be the D (5 bases). The CDR3 contains 21 residues. V was pared by 0 bases and J by 8 bases, with 32 bases between. Germline V gene data show CDR1 as LNHNV and CDR2 as YYDKDF (reference sequence). CDR3 region: CATSRDNVSFWGRPGVHEQFF. Written as DNA, the CDR3 is TGTGCCACCAGCAGAGATAATGTATCTTTTTGGGGCCGACCTGGTGTCCATGAGCAGTTCTTC. The complete variable domain, with remaining parts taken from reference TRBV15 and TRBJ2-1, reads DAMVIQNPRYQVTQFGKPVTLSCSQTLNHNVMYWYQQKSSQAPKLLFHYYDKDFNNEADTPDNFQSRRPNTSFCFLDIRSPGLGDTAMYLCATSRDNVSFWGRPGVHEQFFGPGTRLTVL.

This clone appeared a single time. V gene TRBV5-6 combines with J gene TRBJ1-1, with D unclear. CDR3 length: 13 residues. The germline gives CDR1 SGHDT, CDR2 YYEEEE. Trimming pared 1 base from V and 3 bases from J, leaving 7 bases between. CDR3 in amino acids: CASSLWADTEAFF. The CDR3 DNA follows: TGTGCCAGCAGCTTGTGGGCCGACACTGAAGCTTTCTTT.

CDR3 residues: CAWSVLDSDTQYF. The CDR3 DNA reads TGTGCCTGGAGTGTACTAGACTCAGATACGCAGTATTTT. The chain combines TRBV30 with TRBJ2-3; a possible D gene is TRBD2 (5 bases). CDR3 length: 13 residues. With 0 bases removed from V and 4 bases from J, the gap between germline ends came to 8 bases. CDR1 GTSNPN and CDR2 SVGIG come from the germline V gene (reference sequence).

The J gene is TRBJ1-2, the V gene TRBV19; 10 bases align to TRBD1. CDR1 LNHDA and CDR2 SQIVND come from the germline V gene (reference sequence). The CDR3 contains 16 residues. The junction had 9 bases not matched to a gene; V was cut back by 6 bases and J by 2 bases. The CDR3 DNA reads TGTGCCAGTAGCGATCCACCGGGACAGGGGAACTATGGCTACACCTTC. This sequence encodes CASSDPPGQGNYGYTF.

The chain uses TRBV5-5 and TRBJ1-4, with TRBD1 as a possible D gene (6 bases). Germline-derived CDR1 and CDR2 are SGHKS and YYEKEE (reference sequence). The CDR3 length is 17 residues. V was cut by 2 bases and J by 3 bases, with 17 bases left in between. Written as DNA, the CDR3 is TGTGCCAGCAGCTTCCGACAGCCACGACAGGCTAATGAAAAACTGTTTTTT. Residues: CASSFRQPRQANEKLFF.

The genes are TRBV7-9 and TRBJ1-1, with 7 positions matching TRBD1. The length of the CDR3 is 12 residues. Looked up from germline, CDR1 is SEHNR and CDR2 is FQNEAQ (reference sequence). V gave up 6 bases and J gave up 11 bases; unmatched junction bases: 9. The CDR3 DNA sequence: TGTGCCAGCAGTTCGGGAACAGGGGATGCTTTCTTT. This gives the protein CASSSGTGDAFF.

The chain has TRBV6-5 and TRBJ1-1; D remains unclear. Trimming stripped 5 bases from V and 6 bases from J, with 16 bases between. This CDR3 is 14 amino acids long. The germline gives CDR1 MNHEY, CDR2 SVGAGI. Here the CDR3 reads CASSPARLGPEAFF. CDR3 coding DNA: TGTGCCAGCAGTCCTGCCCGGTTGGGCCCTGAAGCTTTCTTT.

J is TRBJ1-2 and V is TRBV11-1; D not resolved. Germline CDR1 and CDR2: SGHAT and FQDESV (reference sequence). The CDR3 length is 14 residues. Trimming pared 5 bases from V and 0 bases from J, leaving 10 bases between. CDR3 nucleotide sequence: TGTGCCAGCAGCATGGGCGTTACTAACTATGGCTACACCTTC. This sequence encodes CASSMGVTNYGYTF.

This clone was seen a few times. The rearrangement joins TRBV2 to TRBJ1-4, with 8 bases identical to TRBD1. The V gene's germline CDR1 is SNHLY and CDR2 FYNNEI. The CDR3 loop spans 15 amino acids. J was trimmed by 3 bases and V by 8 bases; bases with no gene match: 8. In DNA, the CDR3 is TGTGCCAGCGGTCGGACAGGGAATGCTAATGAAAAACTGTTTTTT. This sequence encodes CASGRTGNANEKLFF.

The chain is built from TRBV2 and TRBJ1-2; 7 nucleotides align to TRBD1. Trimming cost V 6 bases and J 7 bases; bases outside gene matches: 11. The germline CDR1 and CDR2 sequences are SNHLY and FYNNEI. The CDR3 totals 14 residues. CDR3 in DNA: TGTGCCAGCAGCCGGGACAGCCAATGGAGTGGCTACACCTTC. This sequence encodes CASSRDSQWSGYTF.

This clone was counted a single time. The chain uses TRBV7-6 and TRBJ2-5, with TRBD1 identical over 9 bases. The J segment lost 6 bases and the V segment lost 5 bases, leaving 7 bases of the junction unmatched. Germline values: CDR1 SGHVS, CDR2 FNYEAQ. The CDR3 extends over 14 amino acids. The CDR3 sequence: CASSGDRVPKTQYF. Written as DNA, the CDR3 is TGTGCCAGCAGCGGGGACAGGGTACCTAAGACCCAGTACTTC. The whole variable domain, filled in from reference TRBV7-6 and TRBJ2-5, reads GAGVSQSPRYKVTKRGQDVALRCDPISGHVSLYWYRQALGQGPEFLTYFNYEAQQDKSGLPNDRFSAERPEGSISTLTIQRTEQRDSAMYRCASSGDRVPKTQYFGPGTRLLVL.

This clone showed up just once. The rearrangement uses TRBV5-1 and TRBJ2-5; maybe TRBD2 (5 bases). Germline assignment: CDR1 SGHRS and CDR2 YFSETQ. This CDR3 comprises 14 residues. V was cut by 2 bases and J by 4 bases, with 12 bases left in between. CDR3 loop: CASSFSAGLETQYF. CDR3 coding DNA: TGCGCCAGCAGCTTTTCCGCGGGCCTAGAGACCCAGTACTTC.

The J gene is TRBJ2-2, the V gene TRBV18; D is possibly TRBD2 (5 bases). This CDR3 is 15 amino acids long. Trimming removed 1 base at V and 0 bases at J, with 6 bases between. CDR1 and CDR2 (germline): KGHSH, LQKENI. The CDR3 DNA reads as TGTGCCAGCTCACCACTGGGAGCGAACACCGGGGAGCTGTTTTTT. This translates into CASSPLGANTGELFF.

The chain links TRBV5-8 to TRBJ1-6; TRBD1 aligns across 7 bases. This CDR3 is 15 amino acids long. The V gene end was trimmed by 2 bases and the J gene end by 7 bases; junction bases not matched to a gene: 6. Germline V gives CDR1 SGHTS, CDR2 YDEGEE. The CDR3 spells CASSFWTGGNSPLHF. The CDR3 region has the DNA TGTGCCAGCAGCTTTTGGACAGGTGGAAATTCACCCCTCCACTTT.

The chain joins TRBV7-6 to TRBJ2-2; D not certain. With 5 bases removed from V and 4 bases from J, the gap between germline ends came to 5 bases. The CDR3 extends over 12 amino acids. Per germline, CDR1 SGHVS and CDR2 FNYEAQ. In DNA form, the CDR3 reads TGTGCCAGCAGCCTAAGCACCGGGGAGCTGTTTTTT. Its protein product is CASSLSTGELFF.

This chain uses TRBV27 with TRBJ2-5; 8 bases fit TRBD2. V was clipped by 6 bases and J by 2 bases; unmatched bases: 8. The CDR3 spans 15 residues. The germline CDR1 and CDR2 sequences are MNHEY and SMNVEV (reference sequence). In DNA, the CDR3 is TGTGCCAGCAGCCTCCGGGGGGGGGAACAAGAGACCCAGTACTTC. Residues: CASSLRGGEQETQYF.

This clone occurred a few times. This chain connects TRBV7-9 to TRBJ2-2, with D tentatively TRBD2 (7 bases). The CDR3 consists of 17 residues. V lost 1 base, J lost 2 bases, and 14 bases lay in between. Germline loops: CDR1 SEHNR, CDR2 FQNEAQ (reference sequence). CDR3: CASSLVRRGPNTGELFF. Written as DNA, the CDR3 is TGTGCCAGCAGCTTAGTACGGCGGGGGCCCAACACCGGGGAGCTGTTTTTT.

The V gene is TRBV6-5, the J gene TRBJ1-2; 8 bases fit TRBD1. The germline V gene encodes CDR1 MNHEY and CDR2 SVGAGI. Losses at the gene ends were 4 bases for V and 4 bases for J; bases not matched to a gene: 2. The CDR3 contains 13 residues. This CDR3 reads CASSLQGGYGYTF. CDR3 nucleotides: TGTGCCAGCAGTTTACAGGGGGGCTATGGCTACACCTTC.

The chain employs TRBV14 and TRBJ2-3, with TRBD2 matching over 9 bases. This CDR3 spans 16 amino acids. CDR1 is SGHDN, CDR2 FVKESK, per germline. V shed 3 bases, J shed 2 bases, and the junction held 6 bases outside the gene matches. The CDR3 DNA reads TGTGCCAGCAGCCAGTCACTAGCGGGCAACACAGATACGCAGTATTTT. Translated, it gives CASSQSLAGNTDTQYF. The variable domain in full, completed from reference TRBV14 and TRBJ2-3, reads EAGVTQFPSHSVIEKGQTVTLRCDPISGHDNLYWYRRVMGKEIKFLLHFVKESKQDESGMPNNRFLAERTGGTYSTLKVQPAELEDSGVYFCASSQSLAGNTDTQYFGPGTRLTVL.

The chain joins TRBV7-2 to TRBJ2-1, with D tentatively TRBD1 (6 bases). CDR1 SGHTA and CDR2 FQGNSA come from the germline V gene. V lost 5 bases and J lost 2, with 13 bases in between. The CDR3 extends over 15 amino acids. The CDR3, as DNA: TGTGCCAGCAGCCTAGGACAGCCCGCCTACAATGAGCAGTTCTTC. This gives the protein CASSLGQPAYNEQFF.

The chain employs TRBV19 and TRBJ2-3, with 7 bases aligning to TRBD1. Per germline, CDR1 LNHDA and CDR2 SQIVND (reference sequence). The CDR3 sequence is 15 residues long. The J segment lost 0 bases and the V segment lost 9 bases, leaving 9 bases of the junction unmatched. The CDR3 loop reads CASRDSFTSTDTQYF. DNA of the CDR3: TGTGCCAGCCGGGACAGCTTCACTAGCACAGATACGCAGTATTTT.

This clone was detected a few times. This chain joins TRBV27 and TRBJ1-2; no clear D. From germline, CDR1 is MNHEY and CDR2 SMNVEV (reference sequence). Trimming cost V 2 bases and J 6 bases, with 10 bases left between them. This CDR3 is 13 amino acids long. CDR3 coding DNA: TGTGCCAGCAGTTTAGGTGGCGACAATGGCTACACCTTC. It yields the protein CASSLGGDNGYTF.

CDR3 protein: CASYQQGDNEQFF. As DNA, the CDR3 is TGCGCCAGCTACCAACAGGGTGACAATGAGCAGTTCTTC. The chain uses TRBV5-1 and TRBJ2-1, with a possible D match to TRBD1 (6 bases). V was clipped by 7 bases and J by 5 bases, with 13 bases between them. Looked up from germline, CDR1 is SGHRS and CDR2 is YFSETQ. The CDR3 is 13 amino acids.

The chain employs TRBV5-1 and TRBJ2-2, with D possibly being TRBD1 (6 bases). V lost 4 bases and J lost 1, with 8 bases in between. This CDR3 spans 14 amino acids. Germline V gene lookup returns CDR1 SGHRS and CDR2 YFSETQ. The CDR3 DNA reads as TGCGCCAGCAGCACGGGACAGAACACCGGGGAGCTGTTTTTT. Its translation: CASSTGQNTGELFF.

This chain links TRBV6-5 with TRBJ2-1; TRBD2 might be the D (6 bases). The CDR3 has 15 residues. Trimming removed 7 bases from V and 3 bases from J, with 16 bases in between. Germline V gene sequence: CDR1 MNHEY, CDR2 SVGAGI. CDR3 sequence: CASTLAGGNYNEQFF. Here the CDR3 DNA reads TGTGCCAGCACCTTAGCTGGAGGGAACTACAATGAGCAGTTCTTC.